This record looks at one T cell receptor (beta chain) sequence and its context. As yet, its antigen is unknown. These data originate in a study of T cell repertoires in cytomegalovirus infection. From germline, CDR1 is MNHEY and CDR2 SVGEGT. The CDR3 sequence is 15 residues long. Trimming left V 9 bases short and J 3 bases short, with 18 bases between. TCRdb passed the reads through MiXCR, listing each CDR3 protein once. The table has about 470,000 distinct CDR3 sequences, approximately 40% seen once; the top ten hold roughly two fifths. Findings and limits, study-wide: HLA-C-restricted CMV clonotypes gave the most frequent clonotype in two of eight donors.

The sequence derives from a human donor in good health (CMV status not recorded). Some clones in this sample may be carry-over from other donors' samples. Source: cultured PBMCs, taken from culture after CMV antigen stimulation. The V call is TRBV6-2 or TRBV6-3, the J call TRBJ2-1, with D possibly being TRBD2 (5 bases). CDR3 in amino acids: CASLVRSGVYNEQFF. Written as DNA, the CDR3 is TGTGCCAGTTTGGTTCGGAGCGGAGTCTACAATGAGCAGTTCTTC.